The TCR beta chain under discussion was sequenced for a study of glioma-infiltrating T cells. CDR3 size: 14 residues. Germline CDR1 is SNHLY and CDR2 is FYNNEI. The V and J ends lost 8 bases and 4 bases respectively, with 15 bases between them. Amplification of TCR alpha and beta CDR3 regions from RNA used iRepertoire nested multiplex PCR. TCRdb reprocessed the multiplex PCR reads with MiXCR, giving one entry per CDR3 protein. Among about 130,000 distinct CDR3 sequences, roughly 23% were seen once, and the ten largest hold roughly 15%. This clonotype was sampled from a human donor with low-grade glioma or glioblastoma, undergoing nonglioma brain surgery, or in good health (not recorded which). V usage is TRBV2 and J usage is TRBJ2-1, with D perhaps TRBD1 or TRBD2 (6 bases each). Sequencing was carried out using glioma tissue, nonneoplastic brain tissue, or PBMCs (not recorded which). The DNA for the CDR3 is TGTGCCAGCTCGGGGGACGGGACATACAATGAGCAGTTCTTC. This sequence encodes CASSGDGTYNEQFF. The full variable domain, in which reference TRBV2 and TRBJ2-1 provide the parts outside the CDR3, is EPEVTQTPSHQVTQMGQEVILRCVPISNHLYFYWYRQILGQKVEFLVSFYNNEISEKSEIFDDQFSVERPDGSNFTLKIRSTKLEDSAMYFCASSGDGTYNEQFFGPGTRLTVL.